This T cell receptor beta chain derives from a study of shared clonotypes between healthy human individuals. Study-wide background: The study used three CD4 naive, three CD4 memory, two CD8 naive and one CD8 memory plate per donor.

This CDR3 has 15 amino acids. From germline, CDR1 is SGHRS and CDR2 YFSETQ. V shed 7 bases and J 0 bases; nucleotides not matched to a gene: 9. The sorted-subset replicate PCRs were given approximately 190 ng DNA, which is 30,000 or so T cell genomes. Profiled with immunoSEQ multiplex PCR; TCRdb holds only in-frame clones, not every one. The sample shows a few million clones, about 92% of them seen only once. This chain joins TRBV5-1 and TRBJ1-1, with TRBD1 matching 7 bases. The sequence came from a man in his late teens or twenties in good health. Some clones in this sample may be carry-over from other donors' samples. Sequencing used naive CD4+ T cells from PBMCs. Described subset: CD45RA+ positively selected. The DNA for the CDR3 is TGCGCCAGCTGGGACGAAGGGACAGTGAACACTGAAGCTTTCTTT. This sequence encodes CASWDEGTVNTEAFF.